The sequence of this TCR beta chain was determined in a study of blood T cell repertoires in COVID-19. Only in-frame clones appear in the TCRdb table, and some are missing; sequencing was by immunoSEQ multiplex PCR. Found here are under 200,000 clones, over 70% of them singletons; the top ten hold roughly 17%. Trimming removed 3 bases from V and 4 bases from J; junction bases left unmatched: 7. CDR1 and CDR2 (germline): MDHEN, SYDVKM. The CDR3 loop spans 16 amino acids. The chain links TRBV28 to TRBJ1-5, with 9 nucleotides matching TRBD1. Sequencing was performed on peripheral blood. The clonotype was recovered from a man in his sixties with active or convalescent COVID-19. CDR3 sequence reads: CASSLVGTGRNQPQHF. The CDR3 region has the DNA TGTGCCAGCAGTTTGGTAGGGACAGGGCGGAATCAGCCCCAGCATTTT.